The T cell receptor (beta chain) described here comes from a study of shared clonotypes between healthy human individuals. Assay used: immunoSEQ multiplex PCR; TCRdb lists only in-frame clones, some missing. The table shows roughly 850,000 clones, with 90% to 98% occurring only once. Study-wide results and limits: Clonotype sharing among donors, it was expected, would be affected by sequencing depth. Compared with clonotypes that all four donors shared, non-shared clonotypes had lower generation probabilities.

Naive CD8 cells lacked CD45RO and underwent positive selection for CCR7, leaving out terminally differentiated effector memory CD45RA+ cells. CDR1 and CDR2 from the germline V gene are MGHRA and YSYEKL. CDR3 size: 16 residues. V lost 0 bases and J 9 bases, leaving 20 bases between the germline ends. The count of this clone is one. Its antigen remains unknown. The rearrangement uses TRBV4-1 and TRBJ1-2; a possible D gene is TRBD1 (5 bases). This receptor was obtained from a man aged 30 to 39 in good health. The sequenced sample consisted of naive CD8+ T cells sorted from blood. CDR3 nucleotide sequence: TGCGCCAGCAGCCAAGACCCGACAGCCTACGCTTATAGCTACACCTTC. Protein sequence: CASSQDPTAYAYSYTF.